This T cell receptor beta chain was captured in a study of CD4 T cells in relation to SARS-CoV-2 and coronaviruses. Overall study context: Shared crossreactive spike epitopes were mapped to their HLA restriction.

Before the COVID-19 pandemic, during about 2010-2018, CD4+ T cells were taken from unexposed donors. This clone was seen only a few times. Its cognate antigen is unknown. Whole-study results and caveats: This crossreactivity analysis covered spike protein alone, no other viral proteins.

The data were produced by immunoSEQ multiplex PCR, yet TCRdb's version contains in-frame clones alone and is incomplete. Among under 90,000 clones, approximately 93% were seen once, and the ten largest hold around 0.25%. This CDR3 has 15 residues. The germline V gene has CDR1 SGHNT and CDR2 YYREEE (reference sequence). V trimming: 3 bases; J trimming: 0 bases; junction bases outside the gene matches: 2. This TCR was recovered from a human donor in good health. The sequenced sample was naive CD4+ T cells from PBMCs. Indicated subset: naive CD4+ T cells isolated by negative enrichment. The rearrangement uses TRBV5-4 and TRBJ2-7, with 11 bases aligning to TRBD1. The CDR3 nucleotides read TGTGCCAGCAGCTGGACAGGGGGCCCCTCCTACGAGCAGTACTTC. It yields the protein CASSWTGGPSYEQYF.